The 28 T cell receptor delta chains listed next were all sequenced from one sample in a study of gamma-delta T cells after stem cell transplantation. TCRdb ran CATT on the RT-PCR reads. The sample lists about 2,200 delta-chain clones, roughly 3% seen once, with around half in the top ten. Sequenced: gamma-delta T cells. These receptors were collected from a human donor. It is not recorded whose cells these are; they may come from a transplant donor.

The V and J genes are TRDV2 and TRDJ1, with 9 bases lining up with TRDD3. V shed 3 bases and J 0 bases; nucleotides not matched to a gene: 13. The CDR3 runs to 18 residues. Germline V gene sequence: CDR1 GEAIGNYY, CDR2 EKD. Here the CDR3 reads CACDRLGDKGEYTDKLIF. CDR3 nucleotide sequence: TGTGCCTGTGACCGTTTGGGGGATAAAGGCGAGTACACCGATAAACTCATCTTT.

The chain uses TRDV2 and TRDJ1; D not resolved. Looked up from germline, CDR1 is GEAIGNYY and CDR2 is EKD. The germline V and J ends were trimmed by 1 base and 2 bases, with 10 bases remaining between them. The CDR3 has 14 residues. The CDR3 bases are TGTGCCTGTGACACGCTAGAAACTACCGATAAACTCATCTTT. Amino acids: CACDTLETTDKLIF.

This clone was observed a few times. Germline and junction disagree at one end, which may indicate a read error. Other nucleotide sequences from this sample produce the same CDR3. This rearrangement joins TRDV2 to TRDJ1; TRDD3 is a possible D gene (5 bases). Germline CDR1 reads GEAIGNYY; CDR2 reads EKD. CDR3 length: 18 amino acids. This chain's CDR3 is CACDPLGAEGFDTDKLIF. The CDR3 bases are TGCGCCTGTGACCCGCTGGGAGCTGAGGGCTTTGACACCGATAAACTCATCTTT.

By frequency in the sample, this clone is medium-sized (0.01 to 0.1%). The V and J genes are TRDV2 and TRDJ1, with 9 bases fitting TRDD3. Trimming cost V 3 bases and J 0 bases; bases outside gene matches: 10. The CDR3 has 17 residues. The V gene's germline CDR1 is GEAIGNYY and CDR2 EKD. DNA for the CDR3: TGTGCCTGTGACCCAATACTGGGGGACTCGTACACCGATAAACTCATCTTT. Residues: CACDPILGDSYTDKLIF.

This clone is medium-sized (0.01 to 0.1%) by share. The V gene is TRDV2, the J gene TRDJ1, with 9 nucleotides matching TRDD3. The germline V gene has CDR1 GEAIGNYY and CDR2 EKD. V shed 4 bases, J shed 1 base, and the junction held 15 bases outside the gene matches. The CDR3 length is 18 residues. The CDR3: CACDRLGGDTPVTDKLIF. CDR3 in DNA: TGTGCCTGTGATCGTTTGGGGGGGGATACCCCCGTCACCGATAAACTCATCTTT.

By proportion, this clone is medium-sized. It differs at one base from a far larger clone, so likely a read error. The V call is TRDV3, the J call TRDJ1; D ambiguous. The CDR3 is 15 residues long. Germline CDR1 TVYSNPD, CDR2 GDNSRS (reference sequence). Trimming removed 2 bases at V and 7 bases at J, with 23 bases between. As DNA, the CDR3 is TGTGCCTTTGAGACCCCTATATCCCACGCCGGTAAACTCATCTTT. This gives the protein CAFETPISHAGKLIF.

Concerning this clone itself: This probably arose from a read error, given a far larger clone one base away. The chain carries TRDV2 and TRDJ1; 9 bases are shared with TRDD3. Germline V gene lookup returns CDR1 GEAIGNYY and CDR2 EKD. This CDR3 is 13 amino acids long. After removal of 3 bases from V and 12 bases from J, the junction contained 10 bases not matched to a gene. The CDR3 coding sequence is TGTGCCTGTGACTCAATACCGGGGGATACCGTCATCTTT. Encoded protein: CACDSIPGDTVIF.

The sample holds a few counts of this clone. This may come from a read error, since a much larger clone is one base off. The same CDR3 can be traced to other DNA sequences in this sample. V usage is TRDV2 and J usage is TRDJ1, with 8 bases aligning to TRDD3. CDR1 and CDR2 (germline): GEAIGNYY, EKD. V trimming: 3 bases; J trimming: 5 bases; junction bases outside the gene matches: 13. The CDR3 runs to 16 residues. The CDR3 sequence: CACDPLGDQVGDKLIF. The CDR3 nucleotides read TGTGCCTGTGACCCCCTGGGGGACCAAGTCGGTGATAAACTCATCTTT.

There are a few counts of this clone. The J gene is TRDJ1, the V gene TRDV2, with 7 bases fitting TRDD3. The trim removed 0 bases at V and 0 bases at J, leaving 15 bases unmatched. Germline lookup yields CDR1 GEAIGNYY and CDR2 EKD. This CDR3 has 19 residues. The CDR3 here is CACDTTHYLLGKYTDKLIF. CDR3 nucleotides: TGTGCCTGTGACACCACCCACTACCTACTGGGGAAGTACACCGATAAACTCATCTTT.

In this sample, this clone is medium-sized. The CDR3 reads CACDTVGGTYTDKLIF. In nucleotides, the CDR3 is TGTGCCTGTGACACGGTGGGGGGGACCTACACCGATAAACTCATCTTT. The chain is built from TRDV2 and TRDJ1, with D tentatively TRDD3 (6 bases). Germline CDR1 and CDR2: GEAIGNYY and EKD. The CDR3 loop spans 16 amino acids. The ends were cut back, 1 base at V and 0 bases at J, with 14 bases in the middle.

On this clone itself: Given a much more abundant clone one base away, this may be a read error. The same CDR3 is also encoded by other DNA sequences in this sample. The chain joins TRDV2 to TRDJ1, with 10 positions matching TRDD3. Germline assignment: CDR1 GEAIGNYY and CDR2 EKD. The CDR3 has 18 residues. The CDR3 DNA follows: TGTGCCTGTGACACCCTTACTGGGGGATCTTTATACACCGATAAACTCATCTTC. Encoded protein: CACDTLTGGSLYTDKLIF.

A remark on this clone: A far larger clone is only one base removed, so a read error is likely. J is TRDJ1 and V is TRDV1; 11 nucleotides align to TRDD3. This CDR3 spans 21 amino acids. J lost 1 base, V lost 2 bases, and 18 bases had no gene match. CDR1 is TSWWSYY and CDR2 is QGS in the germline V gene. CDR3 nucleotides: TGTGCTCTTGGGGAAGACGATTGGGGCCGACTGGGGGATAGGTGCACCGATAAACTCATCTTT. Its protein product is CALGEDDWGRLGDRCTDKLIF.

This clone was seen more than once but under ten times. This may arise from a read error, as a much more abundant clone is one base away. This specimen includes other DNA sequences encoding the same CDR3. This rearrangement joins TRDV2 to TRDJ1, with TRDD3 matching over 11 bases. This CDR3 has 18 amino acids. Looked up from germline, CDR1 is GEAIGNYY and CDR2 is EKD. The CDR3 region has the DNA TGTGCCTGCGACACGATACTGGGGGATAGAGGGTACACCGATAAACTCATCTTT. Translated: CACDTILGDRGYTDKLIF.

This clone turned up a few times. For this DNA, TCRdb reports the protein of a much larger clone, which diverges at residue 13, most likely from a read error; the protein presented here is translated directly from the DNA. V is TRDV2 and J is TRDJ3; 8 positions match TRDD3. CDR1 and CDR2 (germline): GEAIGNYY, EKD. CDR3 length equals 19 residues. This chain's CDR3 is CACDTAGGTSSWNTRQMFF. The CDR3 coding sequence is TGTGCCTGTGACACCGCTGGGGGAACGAGCTCCTGGAACACCCGACAGATGTTTTTC.

By sample fraction, this clone is medium-sized. V is TRDV2 and J is TRDJ1; TRDD3 matches 11 bases. Per the germline V gene, CDR1 is GEAIGNYY and CDR2 is EKD. CDR3 length: 17 amino acids. The V gene end was trimmed by 1 base and the J gene end by 4 bases; junction bases not matched to a gene: 10. CDR3 protein: CACDTVQLGDRFDKLIF. Written as DNA, the CDR3 is TGTGCCTGTGACACGGTTCAACTGGGGGATAGATTCGATAAACTCATCTTT.

The gene calls are TRDV2 and TRDJ1; 8 bases are a match to TRDD3. V was clipped by 0 bases and J by 1 base; unmatched bases: 12. This CDR3 spans 18 amino acids. The germline gives CDR1 GEAIGNYY, CDR2 EKD. The CDR3 coding sequence is TGTGCCTGTGACACCGTCGAGGTTGGGGGATCCCGCACCGATAAACTCATCTTT. Amino acid sequence: CACDTVEVGGSRTDKLIF.

In its sample, this clone ranks as medium-sized. The V call is TRDV2, the J call TRDJ1, with 11 bases that match TRDD3. CDR1 is GEAIGNYY and CDR2 is EKD in the germline V gene. CDR3 length: 17 amino acids. V shed 4 bases and J 2 bases; nucleotides not matched to a gene: 11. CDR3 loop: CACDPVLGDIVTDKLIF. CDR3 nucleotides: TGTGCCTGTGATCCGGTACTGGGGGATATTGTAACCGATAAACTCATCTTT.

The rearrangement links TRDV1 to TRDJ1; the match to TRDD3 covers 10 bases. V trimming: 3 bases; J trimming: 0 bases; junction bases outside the gene matches: 28. The V gene's germline CDR1 is TSWWSYY and CDR2 QGS. The CDR3 is made up of 24 amino acids. The CDR3 nucleotides read TGTGCTCTTGGGGACTCCGTGGTCCTACTACCTGTACCGGGGGATACGGGGTACACCGATAAACTCATCTTT. Protein: CALGDSVVLLPVPGDTGYTDKLIF.

This clone was picked up a small number of times. The chain is built from TRDV2 and TRDJ1; 13 bases match TRDD3. This CDR3 spans 18 amino acids. After removal of 3 bases from V and 0 bases from J, the junction contained 9 bases not matched to a gene. Germline V gene data show CDR1 as GEAIGNYY and CDR2 as EKD. The CDR3: CACDLLGDTHGDTDKLIF. The CDR3 region has the DNA TGTGCCTGTGACCTACTGGGGGATACGCACGGGGACACCGATAAACTCATCTTT.

As regards this clone: TCRdb has a much larger clone's protein, which differs at residues 4 and 13 from the translation of this DNA, likely because of a read error; what is shown is the protein translated from the DNA. CDR3 in amino acids: CACYTVSGWGTPIRLSSWDTRQMFF. CDR3 DNA sequence: TGTGCCTGTTACACCGTGAGTGGATGGGGGACCCCGATTCGTTTATCGTCCTGGGACACCCGACAGATGTTTTTC. The V gene is TRDV2, the J gene TRDJ3, with 7 bases that match TRDD3. This CDR3 spans 25 amino acids. From germline, CDR1 is GEAIGNYY and CDR2 EKD.

This clone is medium-sized in the sample. This chain links TRDV2 with TRDJ1, with 9 bases that match TRDD3. There are 16 residues in the CDR3. J gave up 2 bases and V 3 bases, and 9 bases lay outside the gene matches. From germline, CDR1 is GEAIGNYY and CDR2 EKD. CDR3 in DNA: TGTGCCTGTGACCCCCTGGCTGGGGGATCGACCGATAAACTCATCTTT. Translating it yields CACDPLAGGSTDKLIF.

This clone came up a few times. Compared with germline, one end of the junction differs, possibly owing to a read error. Other DNA sequences of this sample code for an identical CDR3. The chain couples TRDV2 to TRDJ3; D gene uncertain. Germline V gene lookup returns CDR1 GEAIGNYY and CDR2 EKD. The CDR3 has 13 amino acids. The CDR3 DNA sequence: TGTGCCTGTGACACCTGGGACACCCGACAGATGTTCTTC. This codes for CACDTWDTRQMFF.

This chain uses TRDV2 with TRDJ1; the match to TRDD3 covers 13 bases. The CDR3 totals 18 residues. The germline V gene encodes CDR1 GEAIGNYY and CDR2 EKD. V shed 1 base and J 5 bases; nucleotides not matched to a gene: 12. CDR3 bases: TGTGCCTGTGACACTCTTTTACTGGGGGATACGACCAGAGATAAACTCATCTTT. Residues: CACDTLLLGDTTRDKLIF.

The chain links TRDV2 to TRDJ1; the D gene is possibly TRDD3 (6 bases). The CDR3 runs 18 residues. V lost 0 bases to trimming and J lost 2 bases, with 21 bases between them. Germline V CDR1 and CDR2: GEAIGNYY, EKD. CDR3 bases: TGTGCCTGTGACACCGTCTCGGTGGGGGCAATTCGAACCGATAAACTCATCTTT. Its protein product is CACDTVSVGAIRTDKLIF.

This clone was seen a few times. A far larger clone is one base from this, pointing to a likely read error. The V gene is TRDV2, the J gene TRDJ1, with 10 bases aligning to TRDD3. The CDR3 has 17 residues. The V gene end was trimmed by 3 bases and the J gene end by 0 bases; junction bases not matched to a gene: 9. The germline gives CDR1 GEAIGNYY, CDR2 EKD. CDR3 in amino acids: CACDALLGDEHTDKLIF. The DNA for the CDR3 is TGTGCCTGTGACGCCCTACTGGGGGATGAGCACACCGATAAACTCATCTTT.

This clone is medium-sized (0.01 to 0.1%) in the sample. This rearrangement joins TRDV2 to TRDJ1; 13 bases map to TRDD3. Per germline, CDR1 GEAIGNYY and CDR2 EKD. J was trimmed by 3 bases and V by 3 bases; bases with no gene match: 6. This CDR3 is 16 amino acids long. The CDR3 coding sequence is TGTGCCTGTGACTTACTGGGGGATACGAGCGCCGATAAACTCATCTTT. The encoded protein is CACDLLGDTSADKLIF.

Details on this clone: A much larger clone lies one base from this, so it may be a read error. The gene calls are TRDV1 and TRDJ1; either TRDD2 or TRDD3 may fit D (7 bases each). This CDR3 region has 29 residues. The V gene's germline CDR1 is TSWWSYY and CDR2 QGS. V gave up 0 bases and J gave up 0 bases, with 50 bases separating them. The CDR3 sequence: CALGELGFFLGPPGGWMGVGTSYTDKLIF. Here the CDR3 DNA reads TGTGCTCTTGGGGAACTGGGTTTCTTCCTAGGGCCGCCTGGGGGCTGGATGGGAGTAGGTACTTCCTACACCGATAAACTCATCTTT.

The rearrangement joins TRDV1 to TRDJ1, with a weak D call TRDD2 (9 bases). This CDR3 comprises 22 residues. In germline, CDR1 is TSWWSYY, CDR2 QGS. Trimming removed 4 bases at V and 0 bases at J, with 33 bases between. This CDR3 reads CALGAFLRNWGAERSYTDKLIF. In DNA, the CDR3 is TGTGCTCTTGGGGCCTTCCTACGTAACTGGGGGGCCGAAAGGTCGTACACCGATAAACTCATCTTT.